The TCR beta chain described here comes from a study of cytomegalovirus exposure and HLA in healthy donors. The CDR3 spans 15 residues. Germline V gives CDR1 SNHLY, CDR2 FYNNEI. Trimming removed 5 bases from V and 2 bases from J; junction bases left unmatched: 8. Amplification used 60 Vbeta primers and 13 Jbeta primers. Only in-frame clones appear in the TCRdb table, and some are missing; sequencing was by immunoSEQ multiplex PCR. The table lists tens of thousands of clones. Healthy bone marrow donors made up the donors. Study-wide results and limits: Sequencing had likely introduced a cluster of highly shared sequence variants as an artifact.

Turning to this clone: Its matching antigen is unknown.

J is TRBJ2-7 and V is TRBV2, with TRBD1 matching 8 bases. Sequencing was performed on PBMCs. This sequence originates from a middle-aged man in good health and CMV-seronegative. This chain's CDR3 is CASSQGSGGAYEQYF. CDR3 coding DNA: TGTGCCAGCAGTCAAGGGTCAGGGGGCGCCTACGAGCAGTACTTC.